This T cell receptor (beta chain) was sequenced for a study of OX40 agonist ivuxolimab in advanced cancers. Turning to the study itself: Patients received the agonistic anti-OX40 (CD134) antibody ivuxolimab. People who had prior anti-PD-1, anti-PD-L1 or anti-CTLA-4 therapy could take part, and around 43% had some.

Autoimmune disease history or systemic immunosuppression barred patients. Germline V gives CDR1 SGHRS, CDR2 YFSETQ. Unmatched junction bases numbered 13, after V lost 1 base and J lost 6 bases. CDR3 size: 17 residues. The protocol was immunoSEQ multiplex PCR, while the TCRdb copy is restricted to in-frame clones and leaves out a portion. Of 57,000 or so clones in the sample, approximately 85% were seen once. The sample consisted of CD4+ or CD8+ T cells sorted from blood, taken in a trial of the OX40 agonist ivuxolimab. The chain couples TRBV5-1 to TRBJ2-3; 8 bases are shared with TRBD2. This clonotype was obtained from an adult with an advanced solid tumor such as melanoma, head and neck, liver or kidney cancer. The CDR3 is CASSLNPAGASADTQYF. In DNA, the CDR3 is TGCGCCAGCAGCTTGAATCCAGCGGGGGCGAGTGCGGATACGCAGTATTTT.